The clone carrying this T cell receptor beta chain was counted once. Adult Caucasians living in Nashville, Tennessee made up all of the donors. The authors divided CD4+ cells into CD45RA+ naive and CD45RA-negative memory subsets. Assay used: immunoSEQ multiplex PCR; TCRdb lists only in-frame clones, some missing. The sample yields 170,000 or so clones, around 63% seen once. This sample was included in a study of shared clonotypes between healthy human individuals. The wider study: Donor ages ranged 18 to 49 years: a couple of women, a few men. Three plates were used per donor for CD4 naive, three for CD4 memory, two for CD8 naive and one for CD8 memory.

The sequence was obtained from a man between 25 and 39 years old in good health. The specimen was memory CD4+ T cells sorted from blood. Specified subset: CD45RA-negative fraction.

The CDR3 loop is CAISESAASYEQYF. CDR3 DNA: TGTGCCATCAGTGAGTCGGCGGCATCCTACGAGCAGTACTTC. The chain links TRBV10-3 to TRBJ2-7; D remains unclear. V was trimmed by 0 bases and J by 1 base, leaving 7 bases between them. CDR1 is ENHRY, CDR2 SYGVKD, per germline. The CDR3 extends over 14 amino acids.